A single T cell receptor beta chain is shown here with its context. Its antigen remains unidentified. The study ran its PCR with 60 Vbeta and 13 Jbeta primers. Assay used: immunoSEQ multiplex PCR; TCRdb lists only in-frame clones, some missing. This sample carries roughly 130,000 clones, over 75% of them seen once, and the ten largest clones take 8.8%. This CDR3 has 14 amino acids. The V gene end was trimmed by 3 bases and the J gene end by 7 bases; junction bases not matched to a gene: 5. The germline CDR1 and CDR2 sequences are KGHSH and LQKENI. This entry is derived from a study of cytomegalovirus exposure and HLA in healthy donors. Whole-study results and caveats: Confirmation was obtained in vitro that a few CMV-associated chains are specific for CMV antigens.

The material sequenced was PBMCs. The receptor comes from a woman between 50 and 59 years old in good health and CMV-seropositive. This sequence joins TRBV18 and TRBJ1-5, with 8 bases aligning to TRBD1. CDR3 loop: CASSPDRGSQPQHF. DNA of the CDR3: TGTGCCAGCTCACCTGACAGGGGAAGCCAGCCCCAGCATTTT.